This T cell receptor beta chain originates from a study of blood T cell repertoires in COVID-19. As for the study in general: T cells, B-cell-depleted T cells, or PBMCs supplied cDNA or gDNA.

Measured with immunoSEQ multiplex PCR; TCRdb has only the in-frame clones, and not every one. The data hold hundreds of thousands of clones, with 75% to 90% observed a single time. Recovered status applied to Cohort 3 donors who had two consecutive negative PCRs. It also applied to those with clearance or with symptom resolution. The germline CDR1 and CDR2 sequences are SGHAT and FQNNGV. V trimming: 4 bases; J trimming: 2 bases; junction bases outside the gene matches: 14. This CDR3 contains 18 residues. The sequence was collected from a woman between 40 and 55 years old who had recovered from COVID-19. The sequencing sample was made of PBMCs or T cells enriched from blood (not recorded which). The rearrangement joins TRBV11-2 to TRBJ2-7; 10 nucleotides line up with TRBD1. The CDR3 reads CASSSYPDRGPFPYEQYF. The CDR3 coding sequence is TGTGCCAGCAGCTCCTACCCCGACAGGGGGCCATTTCCCTACGAGCAGTACTTC.